These 23 T cell receptor beta chains were sequenced from one sample in a study of monozygotic twins with cystic fibrosis. Using immunoSEQ multiplex PCR, the repertoire was profiled, and TCRdb retains in-frame clones only, with some absent. The repertoire consists of roughly 29,000 clones, with around four fifths occurring once and the leading ten covering about 0.96%. The sequenced sample was blood. These receptors all come from a girl aged 2 to 9 with cystic fibrosis.

The rearrangement uses TRBV25-1 and TRBJ2-1, with 8 positions matching TRBD1. V lost 1 base to trimming and J lost 3 bases; unmatched junction nucleotides: 5. The CDR3 length is 16 residues. Germline assignment: CDR1 MGHDK and CDR2 SYGVNS. CDR3 DNA sequence: TGTGCCAGCAGTGAATCCCACAGGGGGTACTACAATGAGCAGTTCTTC. It specifies CASSESHRGYYNEQFF. The variable domain in full, with the rest retrieved from reference TRBV25-1 and TRBJ2-1, is EADIYQTPRYLVIGTGKKITLECSQTMGHDKMYWYQQDPGMELHLIHYSYGVNSTEKGDLSSESTVSRIRTEHFPLTLESARPSHTSQYLCASSESHRGYYNEQFFGPGTRLTVL.

CDR3 amino acids: CASSLLSVYNEQFF. DNA of the CDR3: TGCGCCAGCAGCTTGTTGTCAGTTTACAATGAGCAGTTCTTC. The V gene is TRBV5-1, the J gene TRBJ2-1; D gene uncertain. V gave up 1 base and J gave up 4 bases, with 9 bases separating them. Germline values: CDR1 SGHRS, CDR2 YFSETQ. This CDR3 has 14 residues. The whole variable domain, filled in from reference TRBV5-1 and TRBJ2-1, reads KAGVTQTPRYLIKTRGQQVTLSCSPISGHRSVSWYQQTPGQGLQFLFEYFSETQRNKGNFPGRFSGRQFSNSRSEMNVSTLELGDSALYLCASSLLSVYNEQFFGPGTRLTVL.

The chain carries TRBV27 and TRBJ1-3; D is ambiguous. CDR1 and CDR2 from the germline V gene are MNHEY and SMNVEV (reference sequence). Deletions cut 2 bases from V and 0 bases from J, with 8 bases between. The CDR3 is made up of 15 amino acids. The CDR3 region has the DNA TGTGCCAGCAGTTTAGATGGGAACTCTGGAAACACCATATATTTT. It translates to CASSLDGNSGNTIYF.

This chain joins TRBV9 and TRBJ2-3; no definite D call. Germline V CDR1 and CDR2: SGDLS, YYNGEE. The CDR3 has 15 residues. The V end was cut by 4 bases, the J end by 0 bases, with 12 bases between. The CDR3 spells CASSTVPDSTDTQYF. The DNA for the CDR3 is TGTGCCAGCAGCACAGTACCTGACAGCACAGATACGCAGTATTTT.

The chain joins TRBV18 to TRBJ1-1; possible D gene TRBD1, 5 bases. Germline lookup yields CDR1 KGHSH and CDR2 LQKENI. Trimming took 1 base from V and 4 from J, leaving 16 bases between them. This CDR3 is built from 16 residues. The CDR3 protein is CASSPREAGRGTEAFF. For the CDR3, the DNA is TGTGCCAGCTCACCACGAGAGGCGGGGCGGGGCACTGAAGCTTTCTTT.

The V and J genes are TRBV6-5 and TRBJ2-3; 13 positions agree with TRBD2. Germline values: CDR1 MNHEY, CDR2 SVGAGI. The CDR3 loop spans 15 amino acids. Germline trimming cut 6 bases from V and 3 bases from J; bases unmatched to any gene: 3. Here the CDR3 DNA reads TGTGCCAGCAGCCGGACTAGCGGGAGTACAGATACGCAGTATTTT. Protein product: CASSRTSGSTDTQYF.

This sequence joins TRBV6-6 and TRBJ1-2; D is ambiguous. Germline CDR1 and CDR2: MNHNY and SVGAGI (reference sequence). This CDR3 contains 13 residues. The V and J ends lost 2 bases and 8 bases respectively, with 12 bases between them. As DNA, the CDR3 is TGTGCCAGCAGTTACGTCGGGGATCGCGGCTACACCTTC. As protein: CASSYVGDRGYTF.

The CDR3 sequence: CASFTTGTGGYTF. In DNA, the CDR3 is TGTGCCAGCTTCACTACGGGGACTGGGGGCTACACCTTC. V and J are TRBV28 and TRBJ1-2; a possible D gene is TRBD1 (5 bases). The CDR3 length is 13 residues. V lost 8 bases and J lost 8, with 18 bases in between. The V gene's germline CDR1 is MDHEN and CDR2 SYDVKM.

This sequence joins TRBV5-4 and TRBJ2-6; possible D gene TRBD2, 5 bases. Germline assignment: CDR1 SGHNT and CDR2 YYREEE (reference sequence). The CDR3 has 15 residues. V lost 7 bases and J 0 bases, leaving 11 bases between the germline ends. The CDR3 bases are TGTGCCAGCCGAAACGGGGACTCTGGGGCCAACGTCCTGACTTTC. It encodes CASRNGDSGANVLTF.

The chain carries TRBV7-9 and TRBJ2-1, with D maybe TRBD2 (5 bases). V was clipped by 5 bases and J by 5 bases, with 19 bases between them. The germline CDR1 and CDR2 sequences are SEHNR and FQNEAQ (reference sequence). This CDR3 is 16 amino acids long. This CDR3 reads CASSPSGGRFDNEQFF. The CDR3 DNA follows: TGTGCCAGCAGCCCCTCAGGTGGGAGATTCGACAATGAGCAGTTCTTC.

The chain recombines TRBV7-9 with TRBJ2-4; D gene unclear. CDR3 length equals 16 residues. With 0 bases removed from V and 0 bases from J, the gap between germline ends came to 9 bases. The V gene's germline CDR1 is SEHNR and CDR2 FQNEAQ (reference sequence). CDR3 DNA: TGTGCCAGCAGCTTAGCGACTTCTGTAGCCAAAAACATTCAGTACTTC. Translation: CASSLATSVAKNIQYF. The complete variable domain, with remaining parts taken from reference TRBV7-9 and TRBJ2-4, reads DTGVSQNPRHKITKRGQNVTFRCDPISEHNRLYWYRQTLGQGPEFLTYFQNEAQLEKSRLLSDRFSAERPKGSFSTLEIQRTEQGDSAMYLCASSLATSVAKNIQYFGAGTRLSVL.

The rearrangement joins TRBV7-6 to TRBJ2-7, with TRBD1 matching 9 bases. From germline, CDR1 is SGHVS and CDR2 FNYEAQ. CDR3 length equals 13 residues. With V trimmed by 5 bases and J by 4 bases, 3 bases remained unmatched. CDR3 protein: CASSPGQGYEQYF. CDR3 nucleotide sequence: TGTGCCAGCAGCCCGGGACAGGGTTACGAGCAGTACTTC.

V and J are TRBV11-2 and TRBJ2-1; D not resolved. Germline V CDR1 and CDR2: SGHAT, FQNNGV. The CDR3 covers 16 residues. V was shortened by 1 base and J by 0 bases, with 10 bases between the two germline ends. The CDR3 reads CASSLVLPSSYNEQFF. The DNA for the CDR3 is TGTGCCAGCAGCTTAGTACTCCCAAGCTCCTACAATGAGCAGTTCTTC.

CDR3 DNA: TGTGCCAGCAGTGACTGGGGGGATGGCTACACCTTC. It codes for CASSDWGDGYTF. V is TRBV6-4 and J is TRBJ1-2; D might be TRBD1 (5 bases). This CDR3 spans 12 amino acids. Trimming removed 1 base at V and 6 bases at J, with 6 bases between. CDR1 MRHNA and CDR2 SNTAGT come from the germline V gene.

This clone was detected only a few times. The gene calls are TRBV12-5 and TRBJ1-1; a weak D match, TRBD1 (5 bases). With 0 bases removed from V and 3 bases from J, the gap between germline ends came to 17 bases. Germline CDR1 and CDR2: LGHNT and FRNRAP. The CDR3 covers 17 residues. CDR3 DNA: TGTGCTAGTGGTTTGGTAGTCTCCGGGACTGATTACACTGAAGCTTTCTTT. Residues: CASGLVVSGTDYTEAFF.

The V call is TRBV11-3, the J call TRBJ2-2; possible D gene TRBD2, 5 bases. Deletions cut 3 bases from V and 3 bases from J, with 5 bases between. The CDR3 runs 13 residues. Looked up from germline, CDR1 is SGHNT and CDR2 is YENEEA. In DNA, the CDR3 is TGTGCCAGCAGCTTGGACTACACCGGGGAGCTGTTTTTT. This codes for CASSLDYTGELFF.

The chain joins TRBV2 to TRBJ1-2; 7 bases are shared with TRBD1. CDR1 and CDR2 (germline): SNHLY, FYNNEI. Germline trimming cut 6 bases from V and 2 bases from J; bases unmatched to any gene: 12. This CDR3 is built from 16 residues. CDR3 sequence reads: CASSGQDGRENYGYTF. As DNA, the CDR3 is TGTGCCAGCAGCGGACAGGACGGTAGGGAAAACTATGGCTACACCTTC.

V is TRBV30 and J is TRBJ1-6, with D possibly matching TRBD1 (5 bases). The CDR3 is 13 amino acids. Trimming left V 1 base short and J 10 bases short, with 11 bases between. The germline gives CDR1 GTSNPN, CDR2 SVGIG (reference sequence). The CDR3 spells CAWSAGEGSPLHF. Written as DNA, the CDR3 is TGTGCCTGGAGTGCGGGGGAAGGATCACCCCTCCACTTT. The full variable domain, in which reference TRBV30 and TRBJ1-6 provide the parts outside the CDR3, is SQTIHQWPATLVQPVGSPLSLECTVEGTSNPNLYWYRQAAGRGLQLLFYSVGIGQISSEVPQNLSASRPQDRQFILSSKKLLLSDSGFYLCAWSAGEGSPLHFGNGTRLTVT.

The CDR3 loop reads CASSFGGSSVINEQFF. The DNA for the CDR3 is TGCGCCAGCAGCTTTGGTGGGTCTAGCGTTATTAATGAGCAGTTCTTC. The chain couples TRBV5-1 to TRBJ2-1; possibly TRBD2 for D (6 bases). This CDR3 is 16 amino acids long. The V gene's germline CDR1 is SGHRS and CDR2 YFSETQ. V was trimmed by 2 bases and J by 7 bases, leaving 19 bases between them.

The chain carries TRBV29-1 and TRBJ2-7; no clear D. The germline V and J ends were trimmed by 0 bases and 6 bases, with 9 bases remaining between them. CDR1 and CDR2 (germline): SQVTM, ANQGSEA. The CDR3 is 12 amino acids. CDR3 sequence reads: CSVEDPRSEQYF. The CDR3 bases are TGCAGCGTTGAAGATCCCAGGTCCGAGCAGTACTTC.

V gene TRBV29-1 combines with J gene TRBJ2-5; D gene uncertain. This CDR3 comprises 13 residues. In germline, CDR1 is SQVTM, CDR2 ANQGSEA. V gave up 4 bases and J gave up 2 bases, with 11 bases separating them. This CDR3 is CSVGGIYQETQYF. CDR3 DNA: TGCAGCGTTGGTGGGATTTATCAAGAGACCCAGTACTTC.

V usage is TRBV19 and J usage is TRBJ2-2; D remains ambiguous. Trimming removed 2 bases from V and 0 bases from J, with 4 bases in between. This CDR3 comprises 14 residues. CDR1 LNHDA and CDR2 SQIVND come from the germline V gene (reference sequence). The CDR3 protein is CASSIQTNTGELFF. The DNA of the CDR3 is TGTGCCAGTAGTATACAAACGAACACCGGGGAGCTGTTTTTT. The entire variable domain, with the rest obtained from reference TRBV19 and TRBJ2-2, is as follows: DGGITQSPKYLFRKEGQNVTLSCEQNLNHDAMYWYRQDPGQGLRLIYYSQIVNDFQKGDIAEGYSVSREKKESFPLTVTSAQKNPTAFYLCASSIQTNTGELFFGEGSRLTVL.

The chain couples TRBV10-3 to TRBJ1-5; a possible D gene is TRBD1 (6 bases). V lost 11 bases and J 3 bases, leaving 14 bases between the germline ends. This CDR3 is 13 amino acids long. CDR1 is ENHRY, CDR2 SYGVKD, per germline. The CDR3 region is CAASRDTNQPQHF. The CDR3 nucleotides are TGTGCCGCCTCCCGGGACACCAATCAGCCCCAGCATTTT.